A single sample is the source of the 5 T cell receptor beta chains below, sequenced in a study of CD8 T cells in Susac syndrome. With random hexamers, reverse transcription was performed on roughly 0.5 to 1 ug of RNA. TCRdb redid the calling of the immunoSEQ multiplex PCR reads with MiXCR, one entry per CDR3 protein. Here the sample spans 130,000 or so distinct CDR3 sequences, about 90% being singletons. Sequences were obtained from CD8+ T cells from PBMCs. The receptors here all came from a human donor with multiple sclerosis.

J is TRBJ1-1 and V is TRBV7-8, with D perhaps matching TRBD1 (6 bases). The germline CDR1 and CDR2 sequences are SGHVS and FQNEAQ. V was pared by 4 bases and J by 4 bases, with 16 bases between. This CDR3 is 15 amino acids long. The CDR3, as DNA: TGTGCCAGCAGCTCAGGGGTTGTAGGCGGCACTGAAGCTTTCTTT. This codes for CASSSGVVGGTEAFF.

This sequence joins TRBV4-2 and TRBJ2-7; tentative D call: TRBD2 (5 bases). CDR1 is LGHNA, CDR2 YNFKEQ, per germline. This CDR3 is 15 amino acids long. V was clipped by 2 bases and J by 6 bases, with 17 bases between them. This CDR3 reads CASSQTLAEGREQYF. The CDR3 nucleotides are TGTGCCAGCAGCCAAACTCTAGCTGAGGGCCGCGAGCAGTACTTC.

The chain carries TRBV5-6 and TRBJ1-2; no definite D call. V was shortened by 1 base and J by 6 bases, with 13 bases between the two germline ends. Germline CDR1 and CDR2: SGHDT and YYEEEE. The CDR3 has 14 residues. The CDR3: CASSLTGRRHGYTF. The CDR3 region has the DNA TGTGCCAGCAGCTTGACTGGACGGAGGCATGGCTACACCTTC.

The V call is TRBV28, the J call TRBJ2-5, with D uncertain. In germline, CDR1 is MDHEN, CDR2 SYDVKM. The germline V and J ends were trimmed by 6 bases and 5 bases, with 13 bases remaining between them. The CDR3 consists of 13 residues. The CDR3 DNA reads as TGTGCCAGCAGGGACGTACCTTGGGAGACCCAGTACTTC. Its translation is CASRDVPWETQYF. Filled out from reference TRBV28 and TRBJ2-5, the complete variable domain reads DVKVTQSSRYLVKRTGEKVFLECVQDMDHENMFWYRQDPGLGLRLIYFSYDVKMKEKGDIPEGYSVSREKKERFSLILESASTNQTSMYLCASRDVPWETQYFGPGTRLLVL.

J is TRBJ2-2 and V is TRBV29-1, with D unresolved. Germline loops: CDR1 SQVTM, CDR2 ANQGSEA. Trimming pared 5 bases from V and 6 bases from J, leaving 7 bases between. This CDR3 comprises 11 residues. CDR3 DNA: TGCAGCGTTAGGGAACCCGGGGAGCTGTTTTTT. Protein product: CSVREPGELFF.